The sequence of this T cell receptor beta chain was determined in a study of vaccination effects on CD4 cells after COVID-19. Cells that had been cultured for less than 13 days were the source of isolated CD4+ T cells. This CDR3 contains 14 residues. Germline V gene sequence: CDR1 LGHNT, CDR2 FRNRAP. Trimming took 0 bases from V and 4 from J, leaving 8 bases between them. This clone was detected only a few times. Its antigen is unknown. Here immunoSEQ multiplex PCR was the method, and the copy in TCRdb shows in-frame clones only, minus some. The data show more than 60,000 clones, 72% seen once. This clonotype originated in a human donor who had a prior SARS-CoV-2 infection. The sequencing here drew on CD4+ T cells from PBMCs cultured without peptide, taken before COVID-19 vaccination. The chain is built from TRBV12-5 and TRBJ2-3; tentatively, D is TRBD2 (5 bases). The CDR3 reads CASGLVRSADTQYF. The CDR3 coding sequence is TGTGCTAGTGGTTTGGTACGTAGCGCAGATACGCAGTATTTT.